A single sample gave rise to the 2 T cell receptor beta chains below, sequenced in a study of CD8+CD57+ T cells in acquired aplastic anemia. The use of genomic DNA as template underpinned the TCR beta VDJ and CDR3 profiling. From the reads, TCRdb called clonotypes with MiXCR, one entry per CDR3 protein. Here the sample spans 200,000 to 300,000 distinct CDR3 sequences, around 82% being singletons. Selection for sequencing was limited to patients who had shown CD8+CD57+ cell expansion by flow cytometry. The specimen sequenced was sorted CD4+, CD8+, or CD8+CD57+ T cells (not recorded which) from PBMCs. The receptors shown here come from a human donor with aplastic anemia.

The V call is TRBV7-9, the J call TRBJ1-3; no definite D call. The CDR3 loop spans 13 amino acids. V lost 3 bases and J 0 bases, leaving 3 bases between the germline ends. From germline, CDR1 is SEHNR and CDR2 FQNEAQ (reference sequence). CDR3 DNA: TGTGCCAGCAGCTTGAGCTCTGGAAACACCATATATTTT. This translates into CASSLSSGNTIYF.

With regard to this clonotype: It may be a read error: a sequence one base away is much more abundant. V usage is TRBV11-3 and J usage is TRBJ2-4; D may be TRBD1 or TRBD2 (5 bases each). Per germline, CDR1 SGHNT and CDR2 YENEEA. The CDR3 spans 12 residues. Trimming cost V 5 bases and J 9 bases, with 11 bases left between them. CDR3 in amino acids: CASSVAGTIQYF. As DNA, the CDR3 is TGTGCCAGCAGCGTAGCTGGGACCATTCAGTACTTC.